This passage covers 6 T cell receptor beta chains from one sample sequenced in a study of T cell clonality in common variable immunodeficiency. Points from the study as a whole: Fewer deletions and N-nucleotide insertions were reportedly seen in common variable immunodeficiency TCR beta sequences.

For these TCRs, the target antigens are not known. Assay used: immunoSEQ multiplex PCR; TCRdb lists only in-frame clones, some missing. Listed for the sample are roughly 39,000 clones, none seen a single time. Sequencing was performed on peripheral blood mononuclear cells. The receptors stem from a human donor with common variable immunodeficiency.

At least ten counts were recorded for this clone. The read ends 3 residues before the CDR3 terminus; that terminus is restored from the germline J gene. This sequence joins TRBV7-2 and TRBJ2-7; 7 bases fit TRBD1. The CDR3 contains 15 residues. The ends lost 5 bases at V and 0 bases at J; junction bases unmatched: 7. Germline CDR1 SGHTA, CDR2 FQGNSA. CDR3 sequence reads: CASSQDRLSSYEQYF. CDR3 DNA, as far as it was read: TGTGCCAGCAGCCAGGACAGGTTAAGCTCCTACGAG. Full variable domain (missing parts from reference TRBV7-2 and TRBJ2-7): GAGVSQSPSNKVTEKGKDVELRCDPISGHTALYWYRQSLGQGLEFLIYFQGNSAPDKSGLPSDRFSAERTGGSVSTLTIQRTQQEDSAVYLCASSQDRLSSYEQYFGPGTRLTVT.

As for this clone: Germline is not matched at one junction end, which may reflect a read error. CDR3 region: CDSQVQGNTDTQYF. CDR3 DNA, as far as it was read: TGTGACAGCCAGGTCCAGGGAAACACAGATACG. V and J are TRBV2 and TRBJ2-3, with D perhaps matching TRBD1 (5 bases). With the read ending 3 residues before the CDR3 end, the germline J gene is used to fill in that end. This CDR3 has 14 amino acids. CDR1 is SNHLY and CDR2 is FYNNEI in the germline V gene.

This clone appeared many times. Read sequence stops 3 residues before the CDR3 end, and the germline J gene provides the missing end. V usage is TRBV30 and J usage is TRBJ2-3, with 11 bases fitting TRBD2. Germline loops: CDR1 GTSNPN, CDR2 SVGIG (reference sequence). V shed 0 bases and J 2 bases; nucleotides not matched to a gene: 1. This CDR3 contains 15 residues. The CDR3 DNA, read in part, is TGTGCCTGGAGTGTACTAGCGGGGGTCACAGATACG. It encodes CAWSVLAGVTDT. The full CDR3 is CAWSVLAGVTDTQYF. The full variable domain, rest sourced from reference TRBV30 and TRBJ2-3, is SQTIHQWPATLVQPVGSPLSLECTVEGTSNPNLYWYRQAAGRGLQLLFYSVGIGQISSEVPQNLSASRPQDRQFILSSKKLLLSDSGFYLCAWSVLAGVTDTQYFGPGTRLTVL.

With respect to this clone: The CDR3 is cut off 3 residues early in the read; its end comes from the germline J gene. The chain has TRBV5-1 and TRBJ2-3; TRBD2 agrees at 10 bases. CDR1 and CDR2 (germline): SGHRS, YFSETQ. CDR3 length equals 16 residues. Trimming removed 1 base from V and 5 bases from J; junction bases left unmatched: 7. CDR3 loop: CASSLTPSGSGDTQYF. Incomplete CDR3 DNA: TGCGCCAGCAGCTTGACTCCTAGCGGGAGTGGAGATACG. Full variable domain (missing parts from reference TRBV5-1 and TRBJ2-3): KAGVTQTPRYLIKTRGQQVTLSCSPISGHRSVSWYQQTPGQGLQFLFEYFSETQRNKGNFPGRFSGRQFSNSRSEMNVSTLELGDSALYLCASSLTPSGSGDTQYFGPGTRLTVL.

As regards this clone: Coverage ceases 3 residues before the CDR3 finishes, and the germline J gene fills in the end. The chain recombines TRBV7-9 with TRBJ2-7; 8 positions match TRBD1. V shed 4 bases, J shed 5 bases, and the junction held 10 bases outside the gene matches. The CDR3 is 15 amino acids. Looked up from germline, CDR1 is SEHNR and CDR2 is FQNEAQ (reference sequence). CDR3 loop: CASSSYDRGFHEQYF. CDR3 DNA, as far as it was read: TGTGCCAGCAGCTCCTATGACAGGGGATTCCACGAG.

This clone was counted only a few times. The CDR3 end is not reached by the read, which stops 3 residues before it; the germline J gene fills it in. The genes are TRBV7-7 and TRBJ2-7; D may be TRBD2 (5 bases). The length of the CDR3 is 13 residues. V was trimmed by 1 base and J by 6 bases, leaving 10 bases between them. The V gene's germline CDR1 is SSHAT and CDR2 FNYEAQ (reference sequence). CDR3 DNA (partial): TGTGCCAGCAGCTTAGGGGCAGCGGCCGAG. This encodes CASSLGAAAE. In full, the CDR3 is CASSLGAAAEQYF.